This T cell receptor beta chain was recovered during a study of blood T cell repertoires in COVID-19. Study processing details: Amplification from reference gene primers served as the basis for estimated nucleated cell counts. Sequenced by immunoSEQ multiplex PCR; TCRdb stores in-frame clones only, minus some. V and J calls and clone size come straight from that table; D and trimming were deduced from the DNA. This sample has more than 95,000 clones, with 65% to 90% found just once. CDR1 is SGHTA and CDR2 is FQGNSA in the germline V gene. The V end was cut by 1 base, the J end by 2 bases, with 12 bases between. The CDR3 is made up of 16 amino acids.

The receptor comes from a man aged 60 to 75 with acute or convalescent COVID-19. Sequencing used peripheral blood. The genes are TRBV7-2 and TRBJ1-3; unclear D gene. CDR3 sequence (DNA): TGTGCCAGCAGCTTAGGGCAGGTTAAGGCTGGAAACACCATATATTTT. This gives the protein CASSLGQVKAGNTIYF.